A single sample gave rise to the 5 T cell receptor beta chains below, sequenced in a study of monozygotic twins with inflammatory bowel disease. No DNA is given; TCRdb re-called the 5' RACE reads and lists each CDR3 protein once. The sample is made up of about 210,000 distinct CDR3 sequences, and the top ten hold roughly 7.5% of it. Sample: blood. The receptors originated from a human donor with ulcerative colitis or Crohn's disease, or a healthy co-twin of an affected twin (not recorded which).

The genes are TRBV18 and TRBJ2-3; no DNA is available, so the TRBD2 call from TCRdb remains unchecked. The CDR3 is 15 amino acids. The germline gives CDR1 KGHSH, CDR2 LQKENI. CDR3 protein: CASSPPSGSTDTQYF. Filled out from reference TRBV18 and TRBJ2-3, the complete variable domain reads NAGVMQNPRHLVRRRGQEARLRCSPMKGHSHVYWYRQLPEEGLKFMVYLQKENIIDESGMPKERFSAEFPKEGPSILRIQQVVRGDSAAYFCASSPPSGSTDTQYFGPGTRLTVL.

The chain carries TRBV27 and TRBJ2-7; TCRdb returns TRBD1, unconfirmable since there is no DNA. Germline V gene sequence: CDR1 MNHEY, CDR2 SMNVEV (reference sequence). The CDR3 length is 14 residues. CDR3: CASSSGQRADEQYF.

The rearrangement links TRBV12-3 or TRBV12-4 to TRBJ2-7; TCRdb names TRBD2, which stays unverified in the absence of DNA. The CDR3 loop spans 16 amino acids. This CDR3 reads CASSSTYSGRGYEQYF.

J is TRBJ2-1 and V is TRBV28; the D call of TRBD2 rests on TCRdb alone, since no DNA is present to check it. The V gene's germline CDR1 is MDHEN and CDR2 SYDVKM. The CDR3 is made up of 16 amino acids. CDR3 in amino acids: CASSSWSAGDYNEQFF.

The genes are TRBV6-2 or TRBV6-3 and TRBJ1-1; TCRdb's D gene call, TRBD1, goes unchecked for lack of DNA. The length of the CDR3 is 17 residues. The germline CDR1 and CDR2 sequences are MNHEY and SVGEGT. CDR3 sequence: CASSRRLLGQGATEAFF.